The 30 T cell receptor beta chains below all came from one sample that was sequenced in a study of blood T cell repertoires in COVID-19. Clones were sequenced by immunoSEQ multiplex PCR, and TCRdb holds only the in-frame ones, with some missing. Here the sample spans around 200,000 clones, roughly 83% being singletons. Sequencing was performed on PBMCs or T cells enriched from blood (not recorded which). Every receptor here comes from a man aged 35 to 55 with acute COVID-19.

This clone was counted between two and nine times. V usage is TRBV28 and J usage is TRBJ2-7, with a possible D match to TRBD1 (6 bases). The germline V gene encodes CDR1 MDHEN and CDR2 SYDVKM. The CDR3 extends over 15 amino acids. V was trimmed by 2 bases and J by 4 bases, leaving 15 bases between them. The CDR3 is CASSLTTGYVYEQYF. The CDR3 region has the DNA TGTGCCAGCAGTTTAACAACAGGGTACGTTTACGAGCAGTACTTC.

The gene calls are TRBV2 and TRBJ1-2; 8 bases match TRBD1. The CDR3 contains 14 residues. V was clipped by 5 bases and J by 7 bases; unmatched bases: 9. In germline, CDR1 is SNHLY, CDR2 FYNNEI. CDR3 region: CASSTGTGSGGYTF. CDR3 DNA sequence: TGTGCCAGCAGTACCGGGACAGGCTCGGGTGGCTACACCTTC.

The J gene is TRBJ1-3, the V gene TRBV6-5; 8 bases fit TRBD1. The germline V gene has CDR1 MNHEY and CDR2 SVGAGI. V shed 5 bases, J shed 0 bases, and the junction held 3 bases outside the gene matches. The CDR3 is 15 amino acids. CDR3 residues: CASSPDRVSGNTIYF. CDR3 nucleotides: TGTGCCAGCAGTCCGGACAGGGTCTCTGGAAACACCATATATTTT.

This chain uses TRBV2 with TRBJ2-5; 8 nucleotides agree with TRBD2. This CDR3 spans 15 amino acids. V trimming: 0 bases; J trimming: 3 bases; junction bases outside the gene matches: 3. CDR1 and CDR2 from the germline V gene are SNHLY and FYNNEI. CDR3 in amino acids: CASSEAGLVEETQYF. The CDR3 DNA is TGTGCCAGCAGTGAAGCGGGACTAGTGGAAGAGACCCAGTACTTC.

The rearrangement uses TRBV11-2 and TRBJ2-7; 15 bases are a match to TRBD2. Germline assignment: CDR1 SGHAT and CDR2 FQNNGV. The trim removed 1 base at V and 6 bases at J, leaving 10 bases unmatched. The length of the CDR3 is 18 residues. The CDR3 bases are TGTGCCAGCAGCTTAGGAGGACTAGCGGGAGGGCCTACATCCGAGCAGTACTTC. It encodes CASSLGGLAGGPTSEQYF.

The J gene is TRBJ2-7, the V gene TRBV7-9; D unclear. Trimming cost V 2 bases and J 5 bases, with 7 bases left between them. The germline V gene encodes CDR1 SEHNR and CDR2 FQNEAQ (reference sequence). The CDR3 is made up of 12 amino acids. CDR3 protein: CASSLRLNEQYF. CDR3 nucleotides: TGTGCCAGCAGCTTACGGTTAAACGAGCAGTACTTC.

J is TRBJ2-3 and V is TRBV11-2; TRBD1 agrees at 7 bases. The trim removed 10 bases at V and 2 bases at J, leaving 6 bases unmatched. The V gene's germline CDR1 is SGHAT and CDR2 FQNNGV. The CDR3 has 13 amino acids. The CDR3 protein is CATSDRYTDTQYF. The CDR3 nucleotides read TGTGCCACCTCGGACAGGTACACAGATACGCAGTATTTT.

This chain joins TRBV14 and TRBJ2-5; D may be TRBD1 (6 bases). The ends were cut back, 3 bases at V and 14 bases at J, with 25 bases in the middle. This CDR3 comprises 15 residues. CDR1 and CDR2 from the germline V gene are SGHDN and FVKESK. For the CDR3, the DNA is TGTGCCAGCAGCCATCCCTCTACAGGGACCGGATTGCTATACTTC. Protein product: CASSHPSTGTGLLYF.

CDR3 sequence reads: CASSQGREQYF. The CDR3 DNA follows: TGTGCCAGCAGCCAAGGCCGGGAGCAGTACTTC. This chain connects TRBV3-1 (or the pseudogene TRBV3-2) to TRBJ2-7, with D hard to call. Germline CDR1 reads LGHDT; CDR2 reads YNNKEL (reference sequence). The V end was cut by 1 base, the J end by 7 bases, with 5 bases between. The CDR3 is 11 residues long.

J is TRBJ1-4 and V is TRBV15; 9 bases line up with TRBD1. The V segment lost 3 bases and the J segment 6 bases; nucleotides outside the gene matches: 5. CDR1 and CDR2 (germline): LNHNV, YYDKDF (reference sequence). This CDR3 is built from 15 residues. For the CDR3, the DNA is TGTGCCACCAGCAGTTCCGGGACAGGGCATGAAAAACTGTTTTTT. Its protein product is CATSSSGTGHEKLFF.

The V and J genes are TRBV12-3 or TRBV12-4 and TRBJ2-7; TRBD1 is a possible D gene (6 bases). CDR3 size: 13 residues. The V end lost 6 bases, the J end lost 1 base, and 10 bases lay between the germline ends. CDR3 protein: CASSKDSSYEQYF. CDR3 DNA sequence: TGTGCCAGCAGCAAGGACAGTTCCTACGAGCAGTACTTC.

The genes are TRBV7-3 and TRBJ2-1, with TRBD2 matching over 11 bases. Trimming removed 4 bases from V and 8 bases from J; junction bases left unmatched: 4. The CDR3 runs 14 residues. Germline V gives CDR1 SGHTA, CDR2 FQGTGA. DNA for the CDR3: TGTGCCAGCAGCTCCGGACTAGCGGGCGATGAGCAGTTCTTC. Protein: CASSSGLAGDEQFF. The full variable domain, completed using reference TRBV7-3 and TRBJ2-1, is GAGVSQTPSNKVTEKGKYVELRCDPISGHTALYWYRQSLGQGPEFLIYFQGTGAADDSGLPNDRFFAVRPEGSVSTLKIQRTERGDSAVYLCASSSGLAGDEQFFGPGTRLTVL.

The chain employs TRBV25-1 and TRBJ2-2; 7 bases are a match to TRBD2. The junction had 0 bases not matched to a gene; V was cut back by 1 base and J by 4 bases. There are 14 residues in the CDR3. CDR1 is MGHDK and CDR2 is SYGVNS in the germline V gene. The CDR3, as DNA: TGTGCCAGCAGTGAATGGGGGGGCACCGGGGAGCTGTTTTTT. Translating gives CASSEWGGTGELFF.

In its sample, this clone was seen a few times. The J gene is TRBJ2-5, the V gene TRBV6-6; 9 bases agree with TRBD1. The V and J ends lost 7 bases and 3 bases, in that order; junction bases with no gene match: 3. Germline CDR1 MNHNY, CDR2 SVGAGI (reference sequence). The CDR3 length is 13 residues. CDR3 nucleotides: TGTGCCAGCACCCGGACAGGGGAAGAGACCCAGTACTTC. Translating it yields CASTRTGEETQYF.

The chain has TRBV3-1 (or the pseudogene TRBV3-2) and TRBJ2-3; the match to TRBD1 covers 7 bases. The CDR3 is made up of 15 amino acids. Germline CDR1 is LGHDT and CDR2 is YNNKEL (reference sequence). V gave up 4 bases and J gave up 4 bases; unmatched junction bases: 8. The CDR3 region is CASSPRDSRPDTQYF. The CDR3 bases are TGTGCCAGCAGCCCCCGGGACAGTCGCCCAGATACGCAGTATTTT.

The V and J genes are TRBV3-1 (or the pseudogene TRBV3-2) and TRBJ2-7; 10 nucleotides line up with TRBD2. V trimming: 4 bases; J trimming: 2 bases; junction bases outside the gene matches: 5. Germline CDR1 LGHDT, CDR2 YNNKEL (reference sequence). This CDR3 is built from 15 residues. The CDR3 DNA follows: TGTGCCAGCAGCCGCAAGCGGGAGGGAGCCTACGAGCAGTACTTC. It is translated as CASSRKREGAYEQYF.

The rearrangement links TRBV5-1 to TRBJ1-5; TRBD1 might be the D (5 bases). V gave up 0 bases and J gave up 5 bases, with 12 bases separating them. The CDR3 has 15 amino acids. Germline loops: CDR1 SGHRS, CDR2 YFSETQ. The CDR3 nucleotides are TGCGCCAGCAGCTTGGGAACCTCGACAGATCAGCCCCAGCATTTT. Encoded protein: CASSLGTSTDQPQHF.

The chain is built from TRBV5-4 and TRBJ2-3; D not resolved. Trimming removed 0 bases from V and 4 bases from J, with 12 bases in between. The CDR3 totals 15 residues. Germline V gene lookup returns CDR1 SGHNT and CDR2 YYREEE (reference sequence). In DNA, the CDR3 is TGTGCCAGCAGCTTGGAAGGAGTGAGTTCAGATACGCAGTATTTT. Translated: CASSLEGVSSDTQYF.

The table lists this clone with a few counts. The chain uses TRBV28 and TRBJ1-2, with D tentatively TRBD1 (6 bases). CDR3 length: 15 residues. V was pared by 6 bases and J by 2 bases, with 16 bases between. The germline gives CDR1 MDHEN, CDR2 SYDVKM. In nucleotides, the CDR3 is TGTGCCAGCAGCCAAGGACAGATCGGGAACTATGGCTACACCTTC. Residues: CASSQGQIGNYGYTF.

This clone came up once. The V and J genes are TRBV24-1 and TRBJ1-1, with 7 nucleotides matching TRBD1. Unmatched junction bases numbered 6, after V lost 4 bases and J lost 2 bases. The CDR3 is 15 residues long. CDR1 KGHDR and CDR2 SFDVKD come from the germline V gene. CDR3 loop: CATSDRGRGNTEAFF. DNA of the CDR3: TGTGCCACCAGTGACAGGGGGAGAGGTAACACTGAAGCTTTCTTT.

V and J are TRBV7-3 and TRBJ2-3; TRBD2 is a possible D gene (6 bases). Germline CDR1 SGHTA, CDR2 FQGTGA. This CDR3 region has 16 residues. The V gene lost 5 bases and the J gene lost 5 bases, with 20 bases spanning the gap. CDR3 coding DNA: TGTGCCAGCAGCCCCCAGCCGGGGACTTTGATAGATACGCAGTATTTT. This gives the protein CASSPQPGTLIDTQYF.

The chain uses TRBV7-9 and TRBJ2-1, with D possibly TRBD2 on 6 matching bases. The CDR3 extends over 14 amino acids. Per the germline V gene, CDR1 is SEHNR and CDR2 is FQNEAQ (reference sequence). The V end lost 7 bases, the J end lost 0 bases, and 10 bases lay between the germline ends. In nucleotides, the CDR3 is TGTGCCAGCACCCTCGGGAGCTCCTACAATGAGCAGTTCTTC. This translates into CASTLGSSYNEQFF.

J is TRBJ2-3 and V is TRBV6-1; TRBD2 matches at 12 bases. J lost 2 bases, V lost 2 bases, and 2 bases had no gene match. This CDR3 has 16 amino acids. In germline, CDR1 is MNHNS, CDR2 SASEGT. CDR3 coding DNA: TGTGCCAGCAGTGAAACTAGCGGGAGGATCACAGATACGCAGTATTTT. It is translated as CASSETSGRITDTQYF.

This clone was detected only once. The chain is built from TRBV6-5 and TRBJ1-4, with D possibly being TRBD1 (5 bases). The CDR3 extends over 15 amino acids. The germline gives CDR1 MNHEY, CDR2 SVGAGI. Trimming removed 5 bases from V and 7 bases from J, with 17 bases in between. The DNA of the CDR3 is TGTGCCAGCAGTCCTTCGGCGACCGGGGGTGAAAAACTGTTTTTT. It specifies CASSPSATGGEKLFF.

The V and J genes are TRBV6-5 and TRBJ2-1; 11 nucleotides agree with TRBD2. The junction had 5 bases not matched to a gene; V was cut back by 6 bases and J by 4 bases. Looked up from germline, CDR1 is MNHEY and CDR2 is SVGAGI. The CDR3 is 15 residues long. The CDR3 here is CASRIAGGTYNEQFF. CDR3 coding DNA: TGTGCCAGCAGAATAGCGGGAGGGACGTACAATGAGCAGTTCTTC.

The chain has TRBV4-1 and TRBJ2-7; tentatively, D is TRBD2 (5 bases). Trimming removed 1 base from V and 3 bases from J, with 7 bases in between. This CDR3 region has 13 residues. Germline assignment: CDR1 MGHRA and CDR2 YSYEKL. The CDR3 loop reads CASSQGRFYEQYF. DNA for the CDR3: TGCGCCAGCAGCCAAGGGAGGTTCTACGAGCAGTACTTC.

The rearrangement joins TRBV19 to TRBJ2-7; 7 bases map to TRBD1. J lost 2 bases, V lost 2 bases, and 3 bases had no gene match. The CDR3 runs 14 residues. The germline V gene has CDR1 LNHDA and CDR2 SQIVND (reference sequence). For the CDR3, the DNA is TGTGCCAGTAGTATACGGGACAGTGCCTACGAGCAGTACTTC. As protein: CASSIRDSAYEQYF.

The V and J genes are TRBV28 and TRBJ1-3; D is undetermined. Per germline, CDR1 MDHEN and CDR2 SYDVKM. This CDR3 has 13 amino acids. The V and J ends lost 7 bases and 6 bases respectively, with 13 bases between them. Here the CDR3 reads CASTTFSPNTIYF. CDR3 in DNA: TGTGCCAGCACTACCTTCTCCCCAAACACCATATATTTT. Full variable domain (outside the CDR3, taken from reference TRBV28 and TRBJ1-3): DVKVTQSSRYLVKRTGEKVFLECVQDMDHENMFWYRQDPGLGLRLIYFSYDVKMKEKGDIPEGYSVSREKKERFSLILESASTNQTSMYLCASTTFSPNTIYFGEGSWLTVV.

V and J are TRBV27 and TRBJ1-1, with 8 bases identical to TRBD1. V lost 8 bases, J lost 3 bases, and 5 bases stayed unmatched. This CDR3 is 13 amino acids long. Germline V gene lookup returns CDR1 MNHEY and CDR2 SMNVEV (reference sequence). This chain's CDR3 is CASGNRGDTEAFF. CDR3 bases: TGTGCCAGCGGAAACAGGGGGGACACTGAAGCTTTCTTT.

The chain links TRBV7-9 to TRBJ1-4, with TRBD1 as a possible D gene (5 bases). Trimming stripped 5 bases from V and 6 bases from J, with 19 bases between. The germline V gene encodes CDR1 SEHNR and CDR2 FQNEAQ (reference sequence). The CDR3 sequence is 16 residues long. In DNA form, the CDR3 reads TGTGCCAGCAGCCTCGGATCCCAGGGTTGGGATGAAAAACTGTTTTTT. Protein sequence: CASSLGSQGWDEKLFF.